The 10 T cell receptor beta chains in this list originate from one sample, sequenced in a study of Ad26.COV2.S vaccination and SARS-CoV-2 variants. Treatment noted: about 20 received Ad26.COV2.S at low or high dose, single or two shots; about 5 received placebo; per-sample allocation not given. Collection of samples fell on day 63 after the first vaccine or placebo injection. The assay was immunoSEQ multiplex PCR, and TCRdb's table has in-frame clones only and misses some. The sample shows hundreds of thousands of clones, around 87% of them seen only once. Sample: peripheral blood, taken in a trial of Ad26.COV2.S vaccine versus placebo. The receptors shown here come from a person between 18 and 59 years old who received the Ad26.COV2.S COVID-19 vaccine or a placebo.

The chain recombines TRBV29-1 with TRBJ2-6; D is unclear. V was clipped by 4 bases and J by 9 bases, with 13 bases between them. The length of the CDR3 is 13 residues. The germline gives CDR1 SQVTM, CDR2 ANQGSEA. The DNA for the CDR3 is TGCAGCGTTGGCTCAGCCGCTCACAACGTCCTGACTTTC. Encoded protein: CSVGSAAHNVLTF.

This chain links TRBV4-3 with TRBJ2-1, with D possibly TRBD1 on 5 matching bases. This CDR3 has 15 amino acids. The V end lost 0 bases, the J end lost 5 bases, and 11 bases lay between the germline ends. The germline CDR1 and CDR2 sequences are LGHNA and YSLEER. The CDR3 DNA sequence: TGCGCCAGCAGCCAAGAAGGGCAGGGAAACAATGAGCAGTTCTTC. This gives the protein CASSQEGQGNNEQFF.

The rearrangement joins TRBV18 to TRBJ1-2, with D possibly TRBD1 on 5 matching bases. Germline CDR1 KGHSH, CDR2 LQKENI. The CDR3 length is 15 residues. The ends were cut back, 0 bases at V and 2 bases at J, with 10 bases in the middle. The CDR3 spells CASSPPGLKNYGYTF. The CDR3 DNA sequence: TGTGCCAGCTCACCACCGGGACTAAAAAACTATGGCTACACCTTC. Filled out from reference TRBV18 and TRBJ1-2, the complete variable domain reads NAGVMQNPRHLVRRRGQEARLRCSPMKGHSHVYWYRQLPEEGLKFMVYLQKENIIDESGMPKERFSAEFPKEGPSILRIQQVVRGDSAAYFCASSPPGLKNYGYTFGSGTRLTVV.

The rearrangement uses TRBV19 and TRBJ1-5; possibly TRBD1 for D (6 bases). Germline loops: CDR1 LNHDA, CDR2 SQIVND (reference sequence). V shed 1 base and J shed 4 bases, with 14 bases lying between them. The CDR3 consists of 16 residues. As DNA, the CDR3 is TGTGCCAGTAGTATAGCACAGGGTGCTCAGAATCAGCCCCAGCATTTT. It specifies CASSIAQGAQNQPQHF.

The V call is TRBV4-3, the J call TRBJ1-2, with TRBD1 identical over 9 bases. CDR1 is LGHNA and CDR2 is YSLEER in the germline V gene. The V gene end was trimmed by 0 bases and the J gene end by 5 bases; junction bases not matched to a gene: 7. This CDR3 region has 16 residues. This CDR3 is CASSQDPPGTGYGYTF. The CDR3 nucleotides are TGCGCCAGCAGCCAAGATCCTCCAGGGACAGGGTATGGCTACACCTTC.

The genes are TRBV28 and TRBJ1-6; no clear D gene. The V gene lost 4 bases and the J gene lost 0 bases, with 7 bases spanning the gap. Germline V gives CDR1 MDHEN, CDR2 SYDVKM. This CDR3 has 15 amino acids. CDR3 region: CASSSQSSYNSPLHF. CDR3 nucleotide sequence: TGTGCCAGCAGTTCGCAGAGCTCCTATAATTCACCCCTCCACTTT.

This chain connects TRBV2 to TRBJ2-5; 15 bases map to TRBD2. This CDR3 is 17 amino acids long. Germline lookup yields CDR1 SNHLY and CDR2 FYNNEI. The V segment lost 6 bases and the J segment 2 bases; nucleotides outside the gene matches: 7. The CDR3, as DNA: TGTGCCAGCAGAGGGACTAGCGGGGGGCTCCAACAAGAGACCCAGTACTTC. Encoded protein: CASRGTSGGLQQETQYF. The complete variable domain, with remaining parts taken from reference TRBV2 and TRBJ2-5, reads EPEVTQTPSHQVTQMGQEVILRCVPISNHLYFYWYRQILGQKVEFLVSFYNNEISEKSEIFDDQFSVERPDGSNFTLKIRSTKLEDSAMYFCASRGTSGGLQQETQYFGPGTRLLVL.

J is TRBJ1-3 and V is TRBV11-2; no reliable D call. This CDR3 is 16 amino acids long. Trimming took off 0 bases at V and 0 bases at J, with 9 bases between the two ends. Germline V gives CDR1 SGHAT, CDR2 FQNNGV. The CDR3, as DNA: TGTGCCAGCAGCTTAGATCTGGCAGGCTCTGGAAACACCATATATTTT. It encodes CASSLDLAGSGNTIYF.

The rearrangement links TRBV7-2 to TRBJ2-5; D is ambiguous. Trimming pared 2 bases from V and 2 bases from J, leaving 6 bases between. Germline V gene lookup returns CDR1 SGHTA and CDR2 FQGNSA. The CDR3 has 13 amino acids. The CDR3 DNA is TGTGCCAGCAGCTTATTTGAGCAAGAGACCCAGTACTTC. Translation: CASSLFEQETQYF.

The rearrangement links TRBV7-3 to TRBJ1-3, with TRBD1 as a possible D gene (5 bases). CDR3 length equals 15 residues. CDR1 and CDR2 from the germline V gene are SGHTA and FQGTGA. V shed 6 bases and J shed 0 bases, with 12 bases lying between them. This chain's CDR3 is CASSTGGSSGNTIYF. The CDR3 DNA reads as TGTGCCAGCAGTACAGGTGGAAGCTCTGGAAACACCATATATTTT.